The subject of this entry is one T cell receptor beta chain. Its antigen remains unidentified. Different DNA sequences within this sample yield the same CDR3. The sample originates from a study of T cell responses to AZD1222 COVID-19 vaccine. General study results and limits: Only after the peak T cell response were repertoires sampled. Spike regions recognized by vaccine-associated CD4 TCRs spanned the protein, led by 160-218 and 743-854. Only a handful of people who got AZD1222 tested seropositive at baseline.

The CDR3 consists of 12 residues. Trimming took off 3 bases at V and 4 bases at J, with 4 bases between the two ends. The data were produced by immunoSEQ multiplex PCR, yet TCRdb's version contains in-frame clones alone and is incomplete. The table records approximately 130,000 clones, approximately 82% of them present only once. The chain combines TRBV12-3 or TRBV12-4 with TRBJ1-3; D is unclear. This TCR came from an adult who received the AZD1222 COVID-19 vaccine. Sequencing was performed on peripheral blood, taken 28 days after the second AZD1222 dose. The CDR3: CASSLSGNTIYF. As DNA, the CDR3 is TGTGCCAGCAGTTTGTCCGGAAACACCATATATTTT.